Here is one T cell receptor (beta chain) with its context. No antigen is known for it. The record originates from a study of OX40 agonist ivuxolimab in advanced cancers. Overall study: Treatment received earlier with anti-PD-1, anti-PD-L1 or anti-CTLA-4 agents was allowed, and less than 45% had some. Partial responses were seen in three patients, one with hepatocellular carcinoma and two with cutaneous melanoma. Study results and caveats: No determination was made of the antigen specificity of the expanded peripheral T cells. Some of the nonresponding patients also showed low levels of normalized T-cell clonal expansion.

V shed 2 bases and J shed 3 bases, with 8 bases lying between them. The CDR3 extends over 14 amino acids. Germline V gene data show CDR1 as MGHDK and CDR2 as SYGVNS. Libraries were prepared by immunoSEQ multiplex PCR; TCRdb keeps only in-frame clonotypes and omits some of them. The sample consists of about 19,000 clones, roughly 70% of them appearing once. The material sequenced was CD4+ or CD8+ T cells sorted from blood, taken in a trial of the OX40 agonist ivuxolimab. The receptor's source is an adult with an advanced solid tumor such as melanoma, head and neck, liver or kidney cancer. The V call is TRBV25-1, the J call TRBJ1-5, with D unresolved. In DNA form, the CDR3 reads TGTGCCAGCAGTGAAGCGGGTTACAATCAGCCCCAGCATTTT. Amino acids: CASSEAGYNQPQHF.